The 32 T cell receptor beta chains in this list originate from one sample, sequenced in a study of blood T cell repertoires in COVID-19. Sequencing used immunoSEQ multiplex PCR; TCRdb keeps in-frame clones, though not all of them. In the table there are more than 200,000 clones, 84% of which are singletons. The sequenced material came from peripheral blood. The origin of the receptors is a man in his fifties or sixties with acute or convalescent COVID-19.

The chain links TRBV6-5 to TRBJ1-2; TRBD1 is a possible D gene (6 bases). The germline gives CDR1 MNHEY, CDR2 SVGAGI. With 4 bases removed from V and 4 bases from J, the gap between germline ends came to 13 bases. The CDR3 runs 14 residues. CDR3 protein: CASSLQGGTYGYTF. The DNA of the CDR3 is TGTGCCAGCAGTTTACAGGGTGGTACCTATGGCTACACCTTC.

This clone has just a few counts. V gene TRBV27 combines with J gene TRBJ2-3; 10 positions match TRBD2. The V and J ends lost 6 bases and 4 bases, in that order; junction bases with no gene match: 4. Germline assignment: CDR1 MNHEY and CDR2 SMNVEV (reference sequence). This CDR3 has 14 residues. The CDR3 nucleotides read TGTGCCAGCAGCTCAACTAGCGGGGCAGATACGCAGTATTTT. It encodes CASSSTSGADTQYF.

This chain uses TRBV19 with TRBJ1-3; TRBD1 is a possible D gene (5 bases). CDR3 length: 14 amino acids. In germline, CDR1 is LNHDA, CDR2 SQIVND (reference sequence). The V gene lost 7 bases and the J gene lost 0 bases, with 10 bases spanning the gap. The CDR3 sequence is CASTGALSGNTIYF. DNA of the CDR3: TGTGCCAGTACTGGGGCTCTCTCTGGAAACACCATATATTTT.

The chain is built from TRBV30 and TRBJ1-2; TRBD1 matches at 7 bases. CDR1 is GTSNPN, CDR2 SVGIG, per germline (reference sequence). CDR3 length: 17 residues. V was pared by 0 bases and J by 3 bases, with 13 bases of the junction left unmatched. The CDR3 nucleotides are TGTGCCTGGAGTGTCCTGATGGCAGGGGGTCGAGACTATGGCTACACCTTC. As protein: CAWSVLMAGGRDYGYTF.

V gene TRBV19 combines with J gene TRBJ2-7, with a tentative D call TRBD1 (6 bases). The germline V and J ends were trimmed by 7 bases and 3 bases, with 16 bases remaining between them. The germline gives CDR1 LNHDA, CDR2 SQIVND (reference sequence). This CDR3 has 14 residues. The CDR3 loop reads CASTLQGFFYEQYF. The CDR3, as DNA: TGTGCCAGTACTCTGCAGGGGTTTTTCTACGAGCAGTACTTC.

The chain joins TRBV5-6 to TRBJ2-3; TRBD2 aligns across 9 bases. The CDR3 totals 17 residues. Germline V gives CDR1 SGHDT, CDR2 YYEEEE. Trimming at V came to 0 bases and at J to 3 bases, leaving 8 bases not matched to a gene. Written as DNA, the CDR3 is TGTGCCAGCAGCTTGGTACTCGGGACTAGCAGAACAGATACGCAGTATTTT. This gives the protein CASSLVLGTSRTDTQYF.

The J gene is TRBJ1-2, the V gene TRBV2, with a possible D match to TRBD1 (5 bases). Trimming took off 0 bases at V and 4 bases at J, with 9 bases between the two ends. In germline, CDR1 is SNHLY, CDR2 FYNNEI. This CDR3 spans 14 amino acids. The CDR3 here is CASSEAKGFYGYTF. CDR3 DNA: TGTGCCAGCAGTGAAGCGAAGGGGTTCTATGGCTACACCTTC.

This chain links TRBV4-2 with TRBJ1-1, with D perhaps matching TRBD1 (5 bases). The CDR3 has 14 residues. Trimming shortened V by 1 base and J by 7 bases, and 13 bases separated the two germline ends. Germline V gene data show CDR1 as LGHNA and CDR2 as YNFKEQ. CDR3 nucleotide sequence: TGTGCCAGCAGCCAAGTCCGTGTCAGGGATGAAGCTTTCTTT. Its protein is CASSQVRVRDEAFF.

Worth noting for this clone: The sample contains more than one DNA sequence encoding this CDR3. J is TRBJ1-1 and V is TRBV12-5; D uncertain. CDR3 length equals 13 residues. Germline CDR1 is LGHNT and CDR2 is FRNRAP. With 1 base removed from V and 1 base from J, the gap between germline ends came to 4 bases. As DNA, the CDR3 is TGTGCTAGTGGTTTGGGCGGGAACACTGAAGCTTTCTTT. Translation gives CASGLGGNTEAFF.

The V and J genes are TRBV11-2 and TRBJ2-2; 13 nucleotides align to TRBD2. The CDR3 totals 17 residues. CDR1 and CDR2 from the germline V gene are SGHAT and FQNNGV. The ends lost 2 bases at V and 7 bases at J; junction bases unmatched: 7. The CDR3 region has the DNA TGTGCCAGCAGCTTAACTAGCGGGAGGGTTGAAGGCGGGGAGCTGTTTTTT. Translated: CASSLTSGRVEGGELFF.

The chain joins TRBV2 to TRBJ2-5, with D unresolved. Germline lookup yields CDR1 SNHLY and CDR2 FYNNEI. The CDR3 extends over 13 amino acids. Trimming shortened V by 1 base and J by 4 bases, and 7 bases separated the two germline ends. The CDR3 protein is CASSEEAVETQYF. CDR3 bases: TGTGCCAGCAGTGAAGAGGCGGTAGAGACCCAGTACTTC.

This rearrangement joins TRBV5-1 to TRBJ1-1; D not resolved. Trimming took off 4 bases at V and 4 bases at J, with 20 bases between the two ends. From germline, CDR1 is SGHRS and CDR2 YFSETQ. The CDR3 runs to 16 residues. CDR3 bases: TGCGCCAGCAGCAACCGGGTCTCGGTCGAAGTCACTGAAGCTTTCTTT. It encodes CASSNRVSVEVTEAFF. The full variable domain, its missing parts supplied by reference TRBV5-1 and TRBJ1-1, is KAGVTQTPRYLIKTRGQQVTLSCSPISGHRSVSWYQQTPGQGLQFLFEYFSETQRNKGNFPGRFSGRQFSNSRSEMNVSTLELGDSALYLCASSNRVSVEVTEAFFGQGTRLTVV.

This sequence joins TRBV13 and TRBJ1-2; 9 nucleotides match TRBD1. CDR1 and CDR2 (germline): PRHDT, FYEKMQ (reference sequence). With V trimmed by 5 bases and J by 3 bases, 4 bases remained unmatched. This CDR3 has 14 amino acids. The DNA for the CDR3 is TGTGCCAGCAGCGCACAGGGGGCCCACTATGGCTACACCTTC. It encodes CASSAQGAHYGYTF.

This clone was seen a handful of times. The sample carries other DNA sequences with the same CDR3. The rearrangement links TRBV9 to TRBJ2-2; D is ambiguous. Per the germline V gene, CDR1 is SGDLS and CDR2 is YYNGEE. This CDR3 region has 14 residues. Between the trimmed V and J ends, which lost 2 bases and 0 bases, there was a span of 5 bases. The CDR3 protein is CASSVVANTGELFF. Written as DNA, the CDR3 is TGTGCCAGCAGCGTGGTAGCGAACACCGGGGAGCTGTTTTTT.

This rearrangement joins TRBV6-1 to TRBJ2-3; D possibly corresponds to TRBD1 (6 bases). With 1 base removed from V and 2 bases from J, the gap between germline ends came to 10 bases. This CDR3 region has 15 residues. CDR1 is MNHNS, CDR2 SASEGT, per germline. CDR3 nucleotide sequence: TGTGCCAGCAGTGAAGTCCAGGGGTTCACAGATACGCAGTATTTT. This translates into CASSEVQGFTDTQYF.

This clone showed up just once. CDR3 loop: CASSSGGLAMNTEAFF. In DNA, the CDR3 is TGTGCCAGCAGCTCGGGGGGTCTTGCCATGAACACTGAAGCTTTCTTT. The V call is TRBV5-4, the J call TRBJ1-1; D is perhaps TRBD1 (5 bases). Germline V CDR1 and CDR2: SGHNT, YYREEE (reference sequence). The CDR3 extends over 16 amino acids. With 3 bases removed from V and 0 bases from J, the gap between germline ends came to 15 bases.

The J gene is TRBJ1-4, the V gene TRBV18, with 8 bases matching TRBD1. Germline V gives CDR1 KGHSH, CDR2 LQKENI. V lost 4 bases and J lost 0; bases outside the gene matches: 7. The CDR3 is made up of 17 amino acids. CDR3 coding DNA: TGTGCCAGCTCACTTGGACAGGGTGCCGCAACTAATGAAAAACTGTTTTTT. Residues: CASSLGQGAATNEKLFF. The full variable domain, with the rest looked up from reference TRBV18 and TRBJ1-4, is NAGVMQNPRHLVRRRGQEARLRCSPMKGHSHVYWYRQLPEEGLKFMVYLQKENIIDESGMPKERFSAEFPKEGPSILRIQQVVRGDSAAYFCASSLGQGAATNEKLFFGSGTQLSVL.

This clone showed up just once. The V and J genes are TRBV30 and TRBJ2-7; perhaps TRBD2 as D (5 bases). In germline, CDR1 is GTSNPN, CDR2 SVGIG (reference sequence). Between the trimmed V and J ends, which lost 0 bases and 2 bases, there was a span of 17 bases. CDR3 length equals 16 residues. The CDR3 protein is CAWSVRTSAGTYEQYF. The CDR3 nucleotides are TGTGCCTGGAGTGTAAGGACCTCGGCCGGGACCTACGAGCAGTACTTC.

The V and J genes are TRBV6-5 and TRBJ2-1, with D perhaps matching TRBD1 (6 bases). V lost 0 bases to trimming and J lost 1 base, with 10 bases between them. The CDR3 length is 16 residues. Germline V CDR1 and CDR2: MNHEY, SVGAGI. The CDR3 region is CASSYSQGDSYNEQFF. CDR3 sequence (DNA): TGTGCCAGCAGTTACTCACAGGGTGATTCCTACAATGAGCAGTTCTTC.

The rearrangement uses TRBV7-9 and TRBJ2-7, with 9 nucleotides matching TRBD1. With 2 bases clipped from V and 4 bases from J, the junction kept 9 bases outside the gene matches. Germline loops: CDR1 SEHNR, CDR2 FQNEAQ (reference sequence). The CDR3 spans 16 residues. The DNA for the CDR3 is TGTGCCAGCAGCTTACTTCCACAGGGGGCCGGTTACGAGCAGTACTTC. It specifies CASSLLPQGAGYEQYF.

This sequence joins TRBV5-4 and TRBJ1-4; 8 bases fit TRBD1. The CDR3 spans 16 residues. Per germline, CDR1 SGHNT and CDR2 YYREEE (reference sequence). V gave up 3 bases and J gave up 4 bases; unmatched junction bases: 8. The CDR3 region is CASSSSGTGLNEKLFF. The DNA for the CDR3 is TGTGCCAGCAGCTCATCCGGGACAGGCCTTAATGAAAAACTGTTTTTT.

The J gene is TRBJ1-2, the V gene TRBV2; D gene unclear. V shed 7 bases and J shed 8 bases, with 11 bases lying between them. The germline CDR1 and CDR2 sequences are SNHLY and FYNNEI. The length of the CDR3 is 11 residues. CDR3 coding DNA: TGTGCCAGCACCTACACAGCCGGCTACACCTTC. Protein: CASTYTAGYTF.

The chain has TRBV4-1 and TRBJ1-1; D not certain. Between the trimmed V and J ends, which lost 0 bases and 10 bases, there was a span of 9 bases. The germline V gene has CDR1 MGHRA and CDR2 YSYEKL. This CDR3 has 12 residues. In nucleotides, the CDR3 is TGCGCCAGCAGCCAAGATCCTTCGGGAGCTTTCTTT. Translated: CASSQDPSGAFF.

The genes are TRBV2 and TRBJ2-1; 10 nucleotides match TRBD1. Germline-derived CDR1 and CDR2 are SNHLY and FYNNEI. After removal of 7 bases from V and 4 bases from J, the junction contained 7 bases not matched to a gene. The CDR3 extends over 15 amino acids. For the CDR3, the DNA is TGTGCCAGCAACCTGCCGGGACAGGGGTACAATGAGCAGTTCTTC. Its translation is CASNLPGQGYNEQFF.

V gene TRBV20-1 combines with J gene TRBJ2-7; no firm D call. Germline V gives CDR1 DFQATT, CDR2 SNEGSKA (reference sequence). Trimming left V 3 bases short and J 3 bases short, with 12 bases between. The CDR3 spans 13 residues. The CDR3 sequence is CSASPSDRYEQYF. The CDR3 nucleotides are TGCAGTGCTAGTCCCAGCGACCGCTACGAGCAGTACTTC.

The chain recombines TRBV11-2 with TRBJ2-3; 10 bases fit TRBD2. J lost 1 base, V lost 5 bases, and 9 bases had no gene match. The length of the CDR3 is 17 residues. CDR1 is SGHAT, CDR2 FQNNGV, per germline. For the CDR3, the DNA is TGTGCCAGCAGCCCCCTCTCCCTAGCGGGGGGCACAGATACGCAGTATTTT. It specifies CASSPLSLAGGTDTQYF.

The chain uses TRBV2 and TRBJ1-1; 7 positions agree with TRBD1. The V gene's germline CDR1 is SNHLY and CDR2 FYNNEI. CDR3 length equals 13 residues. Trimming cost V 5 bases and J 11 bases; bases outside gene matches: 11. The CDR3 DNA reads TGTGCCAGCAGTCAGACAGGGCTTTTGGTGGCTTTCTTT. This codes for CASSQTGLLVAFF.

This chain links TRBV6-1 with TRBJ1-2; 9 positions agree with TRBD1. The junction had 9 bases not matched to a gene; V was cut back by 4 bases and J by 0 bases. Germline CDR1 MNHNS, CDR2 SASEGT. The CDR3 length is 17 residues. CDR3 DNA: TGTGCCAGCAGTGGCCAGACAGGGGGACCACCTAACTATGGCTACACCTTC. Translated, it gives CASSGQTGGPPNYGYTF.

The chain has TRBV5-1 and TRBJ2-1, with 7 bases aligning to TRBD2. In germline, CDR1 is SGHRS, CDR2 YFSETQ. After removal of 5 bases from V and 5 bases from J, the junction contained 19 bases not matched to a gene. The CDR3 is 18 residues long. The CDR3 DNA follows: TGCGCCAGCAGTCGGGACTATACGACGTCCAGGGTACACAATGAGCAGTTCTTC. Amino acids: CASSRDYTTSRVHNEQFF. The complete variable domain, with remaining parts taken from reference TRBV5-1 and TRBJ2-1, reads KAGVTQTPRYLIKTRGQQVTLSCSPISGHRSVSWYQQTPGQGLQFLFEYFSETQRNKGNFPGRFSGRQFSNSRSEMNVSTLELGDSALYLCASSRDYTTSRVHNEQFFGPGTRLTVL.

The chain uses TRBV18 and TRBJ2-6; 9 bases match TRBD1. The J segment lost 2 bases and the V segment lost 3 bases, leaving 8 bases of the junction unmatched. This CDR3 has 18 residues. Germline V gene lookup returns CDR1 KGHSH and CDR2 LQKENI. The CDR3 reads CASSPQGTGSPGANVLTF. The CDR3 nucleotides are TGTGCCAGCTCACCCCAAGGGACAGGGTCCCCTGGGGCCAACGTCCTGACTTTC. The full variable domain, its missing parts supplied by reference TRBV18 and TRBJ2-6, is NAGVMQNPRHLVRRRGQEARLRCSPMKGHSHVYWYRQLPEEGLKFMVYLQKENIIDESGMPKERFSAEFPKEGPSILRIQQVVRGDSAAYFCASSPQGTGSPGANVLTFGAGSRLTVL.

This clone was seen just once. The genes are TRBV20-1 and TRBJ1-2; D is unclear. With 6 bases removed from V and 5 bases from J, the gap between germline ends came to 10 bases. This CDR3 has 11 amino acids. Germline CDR1 is DFQATT and CDR2 is SNEGSKA (reference sequence). The CDR3 sequence is CSAETGYGYTF. The CDR3 DNA reads as TGCAGTGCCGAAACGGGGTATGGCTACACCTTC.

V usage is TRBV6-5 and J usage is TRBJ2-7; D perhaps matches TRBD2 (5 bases). V was trimmed by 6 bases and J by 3 bases, leaving 18 bases between them. The length of the CDR3 is 15 residues. CDR1 is MNHEY and CDR2 is SVGAGI in the germline V gene. The CDR3, as DNA: TGTGCCAGCAGCCCGACCGAGGGAGTGATCTACGAGCAGTACTTC. Protein product: CASSPTEGVIYEQYF.